The rows below give T cell receptor beta chains drawn from one sample of a study of T cells in Graves' hyperthyroidism and ophthalmopathy. MiXCR, applied by TCRdb to the multiplex PCR reads, yields one record per CDR3 protein. Among 300,000 to 450,000 distinct CDR3 sequences listed, approximately 13% were seen once. The sample taken for sequencing was blood. The receptors stem from a woman between 18 and 29 years old with Graves' hyperthyroidism. Both conserved end residues are part of each CDR3. The D gene is left open where the match is weak. Expanded clones are given a class, and other clones once, few, many or no size at all.

abundance	v_gene	j_gene	d_gene	CDR3aa	CDR3nt
many	TRBV5-1	TRBJ2-5	TRBD1	CASSLLLTGEETQYF	TGCGCCAGCAGCTTGTTGCTGACAGGGGAAGAGACCCAGTACTTC
once	TRBV11-2	TRBJ2-7	.	CASSGESEAYEQYF	TGTGCCAGCAGCGGGGAATCAGAGGCCTACGAGCAGTACTTC
.	TRBV7-2	TRBJ2-5	.	CASSLHWGDLTRETQYF	TGTGCCAGCAGCTTACATTGGGGGGATTTGACGAGAGAGACCCAGTACTTC
.	TRBV7-8	TRBJ2-6	.	CASSLAYGGANVLTF	TGTGCCAGCAGCTTAGCGTATGGTGGGGCCAACGTCCTGACTTTC
once	TRBV4-3	TRBJ1-4	.	CASSQDRRGATNEKLFF	TGCGCCAGCAGCCAAGATCGACGGGGAGCAACTAATGAAAAACTGTTTTTT
.	TRBV6-1	TRBJ1-5	.	CASMLHPLWGNRPQHF	TGTGCCAGCATGCTACACCCTCTATGGGGCAATCGGCCCCAGCATTTT
few	TRBV14	TRBJ2-7	.	CASSPPWGRSHEQYF	TGTGCCAGCAGCCCGCCGTGGGGGCGATCCCACGAGCAGTACTTC
many	TRBV7-2	TRBJ2-5	.	CASSLERGFRWTQYF	TGTGCCAGCAGCTTAGAGCGCGGCTTCCGCTGGACCCAGTACTTC
many	TRBV5-1	TRBJ2-3	TRBD2	CASSLPGDSGRASDTQYF	TGCGCCAGCAGCCTCCCCGGGGATAGCGGGAGGGCATCAGATACGCAGTATTTT
few	TRBV29-1	TRBJ2-7	.	CSVAQTTYEQYF	TGCAGCGTTGCACAGACTACCTACGAGCAGTACTTC
few	TRBV14	TRBJ2-5	TRBD2	CASSWLAGVKETQYF	TGTGCCAGCAGTTGGCTAGCGGGAGTTAAAGAGACCCAGTACTTC
many	TRBV2	TRBJ2-1	TRBD2	CASSLGLAGLNEQFF	TGTGCCAGCAGTTTGGGACTAGCGGGATTAAATGAGCAGTTCTTC
few	TRBV27	TRBJ2-2	.	CASSNRAGGELFF	TGTGCCAGTTCCAACAGGGCTGGCGGGGAGCTGTTTTTT
few	TRBV5-1	TRBJ2-2	.	CVSRDYRGYTGELFF	TGCGTCAGCAGGGATTACCGAGGGTACACCGGGGAGCTGTTTTTT
few	TRBV18	TRBJ2-3	.	CASSPGSADTQYF	TGTGCCAGCTCACCTGGTAGCGCAGATACGCAGTATTTT
few	TRBV5-8	TRBJ2-3	.	CASSWSGFTDTQYF	TGTGCCAGCAGCTGGTCCGGGTTCACAGATACGCAGTATTTT
.	TRBV6-5	TRBJ2-7	TRBD2	CASSYGLAEEQYF	TGTGCCAGCAGTTACGGACTAGCTGAGGAGCAGTACTTC
many	TRBV6-1	TRBJ1-1	.	CASPTGAGAFF	TGTGCCAGTCCAACGGGGGCAGGAGCTTTCTTT
many	TRBV6-1	TRBJ1-1	.	CASRGHTGIMNTEAFF	TGTGCCAGCAGAGGACATACAGGGATTATGAACACTGAAGCTTTCTTT
.	TRBV14	TRBJ2-5	.	CASSQGSGLRQETQYF	TGTGCCAGCAGCCAAGGGTCAGGACTCCGCCAAGAGACCCAGTACTTC
.	TRBV12-3/TRBV12-4	TRBJ2-7	.	CASSLARAREQYF	TGTGCCAGCAGTTTAGCCAGGGCCCGCGAGCAGTACTTC
many	TRBV18	TRBJ2-5	.	CASSPISGETQYF	TGTGCCAGCTCACCAATATCGGGAGAGACCCAGTACTTC
few	TRBV6-1	TRBJ1-6	.	CASSEEQGVSPLHF	TGTGCCAGCAGTGAAGAACAGGGAGTTTCACCCCTCCACTTT
.	TRBV19	TRBJ2-1	TRBD2	CASSIVAGIKNNEQFF	TGTGCCAGTAGCATCGTAGCGGGAATAAAAAACAATGAGCAGTTCTTC
few	TRBV28	TRBJ2-1	TRBD2	CASGAGGFPYNEQFF	TGTGCCAGCGGGGCGGGAGGTTTTCCTTACAATGAGCAGTTCTTC
many	TRBV6-2/TRBV6-3	TRBJ1-1	.	CASKGGANTEAFF	TGTGCCAGCAAGGGGGGGGCGAACACTGAAGCTTTCTTT
few	TRBV9	TRBJ1-1	.	CASSVGSGTGNTEAFF	TGTGCCAGCAGCGTAGGGTCGGGGACGGGGAACACTGAAGCTTTCTTT
many	TRBV18	TRBJ2-3	.	CASSPWTDTQYF	TGTGCCAGCTCACCTTGGACAGATACGCAGTATTTT
once	TRBV11-2	TRBJ1-1	.	CASSSAFSGTMNTEAFF	TGTGCCAGCAGCTCGGCCTTCTCCGGGACAATGAACACTGAAGCTTTCTTT
.	TRBV3-1	TRBJ2-1	.	CASSSIQGGLYNEQFF	TGTGCCAGCAGCTCGATACAGGGAGGATTATACAATGAGCAGTTCTTC
many	TRBV28	TRBJ1-1	TRBD1	CASRQGDREFTEAFF	TGTGCCAGCAGGCAGGGGGACAGGGAGTTCACTGAAGCTTTCTTT
many	TRBV4-3	TRBJ2-1	.	CASSQDLGAVSYNEQFF	TGCGCCAGCAGCCAAGATCTCGGGGCAGTCTCCTACAATGAGCAGTTCTTC
many	TRBV7-9	TRBJ1-1	.	CASSLEHGATEAFF	TGTGCCAGCAGCTTAGAACACGGGGCCACTGAAGCTTTCTTT
many	TRBV9	TRBJ1-1	.	CASSVDGGWGTEAFF	TGTGCCAGCAGCGTAGACGGGGGTTGGGGCACTGAAGCTTTCTTT
many	TRBV3-1	TRBJ2-7	.	CASSPPGGTEQYF	TGTGCCAGCAGCCCCCCTGGGGGAACGGAGCAGTACTTC
many	TRBV10-3	TRBJ2-5	TRBD1	CAISESLTGVQETQYF	TGTGCCATCAGTGAGTCGTTGACAGGGGTTCAAGAGACCCAGTACTTC
many	TRBV2	TRBJ1-5	.	CASSAVGNQPQHF	TGTGCCAGCAGTGCTGTAGGCAATCAGCCCCAGCATTTT
many	TRBV30	TRBJ1-1	TRBD1	CAWVVTGENTEAFF	TGTGCCTGGGTTGTAACAGGGGAGAACACTGAAGCTTTCTTT
.	TRBV10-3	TRBJ2-3	TRBD1	CAISEGQVTYTQYF	TGTGCCATCAGTGAAGGACAGGTAACCTATACGCAGTATTTT
many	TRBV4-3	TRBJ1-1	.	CASSRTPGRGGEAFF	TGCGCCAGCAGCCGAACGCCCGGGAGAGGAGGTGAAGCTTTCTTT